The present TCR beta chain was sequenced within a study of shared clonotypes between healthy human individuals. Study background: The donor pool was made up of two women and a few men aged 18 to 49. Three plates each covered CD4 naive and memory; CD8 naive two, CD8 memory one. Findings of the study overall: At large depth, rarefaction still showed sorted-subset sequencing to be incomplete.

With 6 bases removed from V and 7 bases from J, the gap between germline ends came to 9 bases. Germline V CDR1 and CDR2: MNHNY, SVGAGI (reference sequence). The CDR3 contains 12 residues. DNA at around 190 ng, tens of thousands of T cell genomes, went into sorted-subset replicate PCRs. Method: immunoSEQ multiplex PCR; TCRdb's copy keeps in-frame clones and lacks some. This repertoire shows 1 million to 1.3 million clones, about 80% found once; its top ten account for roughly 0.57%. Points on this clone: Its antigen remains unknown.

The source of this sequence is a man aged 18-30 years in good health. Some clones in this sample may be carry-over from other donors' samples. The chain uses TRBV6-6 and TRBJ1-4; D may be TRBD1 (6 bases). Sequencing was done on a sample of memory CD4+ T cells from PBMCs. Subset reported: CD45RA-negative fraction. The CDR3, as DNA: TGTGCCAGCAGCCTACAGGGTGAAAAACTGTTTTTT. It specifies CASSLQGEKLFF.